Listed below are T cell receptor beta chains from one sample, sequenced in a study of blood T cell repertoires in COVID-19. Data came from immunoSEQ multiplex PCR; TCRdb stores just in-frame clones and leaves some out. The table records roughly 240,000 clones, 70% to 90% of them present only once. The sample comprised peripheral blood. These receptors all come from a man between 18 and 35 years old with active or convalescent COVID-19. Both conserved end residues are part of each CDR3. The order of the fields is D gene, V gene, clone size, J gene, CDR3 protein, CDR3 DNA. A D gene is named only where the DNA matches it firmly. Expanded clones get a size class; other rows say once, few or many, or leave the size out.

d_call: -
v_call: TRBV10-2
clone_size: once
j_call: TRBJ2-1
cdr3_aa: CASSAGAEEFF
cdr3_nt: TGCGCCAGCAGTGCAGGGGCCGAGGAGTTCTTC

d_call: TRBD1
v_call: TRBV27
clone_size: -
j_call: TRBJ1-4
cdr3_aa: CASSLNRGDEKLFF
cdr3_nt: TGTGCCAGCAGTTTAAACAGGGGGGATGAAAAACTGTTTTTT

d_call: TRBD1
v_call: TRBV27
clone_size: once
j_call: TRBJ2-1
cdr3_aa: CASSWGQGWGEQFF
cdr3_nt: TGTGCCAGCAGTTGGGGACAGGGATGGGGTGAGCAGTTCTTC

d_call: TRBD1
v_call: TRBV5-4
clone_size: -
j_call: TRBJ2-5
cdr3_aa: CASSFPDRGKETQYF
cdr3_nt: TGTGCCAGCAGCTTCCCGGACAGGGGGAAAGAGACCCAGTACTTC

d_call: -
v_call: TRBV11-2
clone_size: -
j_call: TRBJ1-4
cdr3_aa: CASSTGATNEKLFF
cdr3_nt: TGTGCCAGCAGCACTGGTGCAACTAATGAAAAACTGTTTTTT

d_call: TRBD1
v_call: TRBV24-1
clone_size: -
j_call: TRBJ1-5
cdr3_aa: CATVKSGQIDQPQHF
cdr3_nt: TGTGCCACCGTAAAATCGGGACAGATAGATCAGCCCCAGCATTTT

d_call: -
v_call: TRBV18
clone_size: -
j_call: TRBJ2-1
cdr3_aa: CATLERQDNEQFF
cdr3_nt: TGTGCCACACTGGAGCGCCAAGACAATGAGCAGTTCTTC

d_call: TRBD1
v_call: TRBV30
clone_size: -
j_call: TRBJ2-3
cdr3_aa: CAWSVPDRAPDTQYF
cdr3_nt: TGTGCCTGGAGTGTCCCCGACAGGGCCCCAGATACGCAGTATTTT

d_call: TRBD1
v_call: TRBV13
clone_size: once
j_call: TRBJ1-6
cdr3_aa: CASSPGRGPSPLHF
cdr3_nt: TGTGCCAGCAGCCCCGGGAGGGGGCCTTCACCCCTCCACTTT

d_call: -
v_call: TRBV11-2
clone_size: -
j_call: TRBJ2-5
cdr3_aa: CASREGRGGETQYF
cdr3_nt: TGTGCCAGCAGAGAGGGGCGAGGGGGAGAGACCCAGTACTTC

d_call: -
v_call: TRBV28
clone_size: once
j_call: TRBJ1-1
cdr3_aa: CASRPGDTEAFF
cdr3_nt: TGTGCCAGCAGGCCAGGGGACACTGAAGCTTTCTTT

d_call: -
v_call: TRBV2
clone_size: -
j_call: TRBJ1-5
cdr3_aa: CASSPQGPDQPQHF
cdr3_nt: TGTGCCAGCAGTCCGCAGGGCCCTGATCAGCCCCAGCATTTT

d_call: -
v_call: TRBV29-1
clone_size: -
j_call: TRBJ2-1
cdr3_aa: CSGRLRMMEQFF
cdr3_nt: TGCAGCGGCCGGTTGAGGATGATGGAGCAGTTCTTC

d_call: -
v_call: TRBV11-2
clone_size: -
j_call: TRBJ1-4
cdr3_aa: CASSRQPSTNEKLFF
cdr3_nt: TGTGCCAGCAGTCGACAGCCCTCAACTAATGAAAAACTGTTTTTT

d_call: -
v_call: TRBV2
clone_size: -
j_call: TRBJ1-4
cdr3_aa: CAWDMLDGKLFF
cdr3_nt: TGTGCCTGGGACATGCTTGATGGAAAACTGTTTTTT

d_call: TRBD1
v_call: TRBV27
clone_size: -
j_call: TRBJ1-1
cdr3_aa: CASSLSPTGDEAFF
cdr3_nt: TGTGCCAGCAGTTTAAGTCCTACAGGGGATGAAGCTTTCTTT

d_call: TRBD2
v_call: TRBV9
clone_size: few
j_call: TRBJ2-3
cdr3_aa: CASSVQAGGTDTQYF
cdr3_nt: TGTGCCAGCAGCGTACAAGCGGGGGGCACAGATACGCAGTATTTT

d_call: -
v_call: TRBV27
clone_size: once
j_call: TRBJ2-1
cdr3_aa: CASSIGHGGYNEQFF
cdr3_nt: TGTGCCAGCAGTATCGGACACGGCGGCTACAATGAGCAGTTCTTC

d_call: TRBD2
v_call: TRBV24-1
clone_size: once
j_call: TRBJ2-2
cdr3_aa: CATSDFPRTSGRMDTGELFF
cdr3_nt: TGTGCCACCAGTGATTTCCCGCGGACTAGCGGGAGGATGGACACCGGGGAGCTGTTTTTT

d_call: -
v_call: TRBV3-1/TRBV3-2
clone_size: -
j_call: TRBJ2-5
cdr3_aa: CASSLLQETQYF
cdr3_nt: TGTGCCAGCAGCCTCCTCCAAGAGACCCAGTACTTC

d_call: TRBD2
v_call: TRBV6-2/TRBV6-3
clone_size: few
j_call: TRBJ2-2
cdr3_aa: CASSSITTGTSGFTGELFF
cdr3_nt: TGTGCCAGCAGTTCCATAACGACCGGGACTAGCGGGTTTACCGGGGAGCTGTTTTTT

d_call: -
v_call: TRBV2
clone_size: once
j_call: TRBJ2-7
cdr3_aa: CASTQGIGYEQYF
cdr3_nt: TGTGCCAGCACTCAGGGTATTGGTTACGAGCAGTACTTC

d_call: TRBD1
v_call: TRBV27
clone_size: -
j_call: TRBJ1-2
cdr3_aa: CASSPTGVYSSGYTF
cdr3_nt: TGTGCCAGCAGCCCAACAGGGGTTTACAGTTCTGGCTACACCTTC

d_call: -
v_call: TRBV9
clone_size: -
j_call: TRBJ1-5
cdr3_aa: CAGAGGNQPQHF
cdr3_nt: TGTGCCGGTGCAGGAGGTAATCAGCCCCAGCATTTT

d_call: -
v_call: TRBV21-1
clone_size: -
j_call: TRBJ2-4
cdr3_aa: CASSSDRFAYYLAKNIQYF
cdr3_nt: TGTGCCAGCAGCTCGGACAGGTTCGCCTATTATCTAGCCAAAAACATTCAGTACTTC

d_call: -
v_call: TRBV4-3
clone_size: -
j_call: TRBJ1-4
cdr3_aa: CASSQERGTPNEKLFF
cdr3_nt: TGCGCCAGCAGCCAAGAAAGGGGGACACCGAATGAAAAACTGTTTTTT

d_call: -
v_call: TRBV3-1/TRBV3-2
clone_size: few
j_call: TRBJ1-2
cdr3_aa: CASSQQQIYGYTF
cdr3_nt: TGTGCCAGCAGCCAACAACAGATTTATGGCTACACCTTC

d_call: TRBD2
v_call: TRBV29-1
clone_size: -
j_call: TRBJ2-7
cdr3_aa: CSVAGRGRGEQYF
cdr3_nt: TGCAGCGTGGCGGGGCGAGGGAGGGGTGAGCAGTACTTC

d_call: -
v_call: TRBV7-9
clone_size: few
j_call: TRBJ2-5
cdr3_aa: CASSRQSQETQYF
cdr3_nt: TGTGCCAGCAGCCGACAGTCCCAAGAGACCCAGTACTTC

d_call: -
v_call: TRBV19
clone_size: -
j_call: TRBJ1-5
cdr3_aa: CASSIGGNQPQHF
cdr3_nt: TGTGCCAGTAGTATAGGAGGCAATCAGCCCCAGCATTTT

d_call: -
v_call: TRBV13
clone_size: -
j_call: TRBJ1-1
cdr3_aa: CASSSRPDTEAFF
cdr3_nt: TGTGCCAGCAGCTCCCGTCCGGACACTGAAGCTTTCTTT

d_call: -
v_call: TRBV3-1/TRBV3-2
clone_size: -
j_call: TRBJ1-2
cdr3_aa: CASSHNDGGYGYTF
cdr3_nt: TGTGCCAGCAGCCATAACGACGGGGGTTATGGCTACACCTTC

d_call: TRBD1
v_call: TRBV19
clone_size: -
j_call: TRBJ1-2
cdr3_aa: CASSIQGAQQGYTF
cdr3_nt: TGTGCCAGTAGTATCCAGGGGGCGCAGCAAGGCTACACCTTC

d_call: -
v_call: TRBV4-3
clone_size: -
j_call: TRBJ1-2
cdr3_aa: CASSHQQGVGYTF
cdr3_nt: TGCGCCAGCAGCCATCAACAGGGAGTAGGCTACACCTTC

d_call: -
v_call: TRBV2
clone_size: -
j_call: TRBJ1-3
cdr3_aa: CASRSQGGNTIYF
cdr3_nt: TGTGCCAGCAGAAGTCAGGGGGGAAACACCATATATTTT

d_call: -
v_call: TRBV6-5
clone_size: -
j_call: TRBJ1-1
cdr3_aa: CASSQNTDEAFF
cdr3_nt: TGTGCCAGCAGCCAAAACACAGACGAAGCTTTCTTT

d_call: -
v_call: TRBV6-5
clone_size: -
j_call: TRBJ1-5
cdr3_aa: CASSYRQGWNQPQHF
cdr3_nt: TGTGCCAGCAGTTACAGGCAGGGGTGGAATCAGCCCCAGCATTTT

d_call: -
v_call: TRBV27
clone_size: -
j_call: TRBJ2-1
cdr3_aa: CASSSLRNNEQFF
cdr3_nt: TGTGCCAGCAGTTCCCTCAGGAACAATGAGCAGTTCTTC

d_call: -
v_call: TRBV11-2
clone_size: -
j_call: TRBJ1-6
cdr3_aa: CASSSSGLASPLHF
cdr3_nt: TGTGCCAGCAGCTCCTCGGGACTGGCTTCACCCCTCCACTTT

d_call: TRBD1
v_call: TRBV24-1
clone_size: -
j_call: TRBJ1-2
cdr3_aa: CATSDARTGVAGYTF
cdr3_nt: TGTGCCACCAGTGATGCTCGGACAGGCGTTGCTGGCTACACCTTC

d_call: TRBD1
v_call: TRBV24-1
clone_size: -
j_call: TRBJ1-2
cdr3_aa: CATSDPSGQGTNYGYTF
cdr3_nt: TGTGCCACCAGTGACCCCTCGGGACAGGGAACTAACTATGGCTACACCTTC

d_call: -
v_call: TRBV24-1
clone_size: -
j_call: TRBJ1-5
cdr3_aa: CATSDPYQPQHF
cdr3_nt: TGTGCCACCAGTGACCCCTATCAGCCCCAGCATTTT

d_call: -
v_call: TRBV27
clone_size: once
j_call: TRBJ2-3
cdr3_aa: CASSTRGTDTQYF
cdr3_nt: TGTGCCAGCAGTACCCGGGGCACAGATACGCAGTATTTT

d_call: TRBD2
v_call: TRBV3-1/TRBV3-2
clone_size: -
j_call: TRBJ2-3
cdr3_aa: CASSQGTGLAGASDTQYF
cdr3_nt: TGTGCCAGCAGCCAAGGTACGGGACTAGCGGGGGCCTCAGATACGCAGTATTTT

d_call: TRBD1
v_call: TRBV19
clone_size: -
j_call: TRBJ1-2
cdr3_aa: CASTADRGNFGYTF
cdr3_nt: TGTGCCAGTACCGCGGACAGGGGGAACTTTGGCTACACCTTC

d_call: -
v_call: TRBV19
clone_size: -
j_call: TRBJ1-5
cdr3_aa: CASSRDSNQPQHF
cdr3_nt: TGTGCCAGTAGTCGCGATAGCAATCAGCCCCAGCATTTT

d_call: -
v_call: TRBV27
clone_size: -
j_call: TRBJ2-5
cdr3_aa: CASSLNGRRETQYF
cdr3_nt: TGTGCCAGCAGTTTGAATGGGAGGCGAGAGACCCAGTACTTC

d_call: TRBD1
v_call: TRBV3-1/TRBV3-2
clone_size: -
j_call: TRBJ2-4
cdr3_aa: CASSQTGKNIQYF
cdr3_nt: TGTGCCAGCAGCCAGACAGGGAAAAACATTCAGTACTTC

d_call: TRBD2
v_call: TRBV4-3
clone_size: -
j_call: TRBJ2-7
cdr3_aa: CASSQDVSWEGYEQYF
cdr3_nt: TGCGCCAGCAGCCAAGATGTCAGTTGGGAGGGCTACGAGCAGTACTTC

d_call: TRBD2
v_call: TRBV19
clone_size: -
j_call: TRBJ2-2
cdr3_aa: CASSIMRGVNTGELFF
cdr3_nt: TGTGCCAGTAGTATTATGCGGGGGGTGAACACCGGGGAGCTGTTTTTT

d_call: TRBD1
v_call: TRBV27
clone_size: once
j_call: TRBJ2-2
cdr3_aa: CASSHGQGFGGIGELFF
cdr3_nt: TGTGCCAGCAGTCACGGACAGGGGTTTGGGGGGATCGGGGAGCTGTTTTTT

d_call: -
v_call: TRBV28
clone_size: few
j_call: TRBJ1-3
cdr3_aa: CASSFRTHFSGNTIYF
cdr3_nt: TGTGCCAGCAGTTTTCGGACACACTTTTCTGGAAACACCATATATTTT

d_call: -
v_call: TRBV9
clone_size: once
j_call: TRBJ1-5
cdr3_aa: CASSVGPAGQPQHF
cdr3_nt: TGTGCCAGCAGCGTAGGGCCGGCAGGTCAGCCCCAGCATTTT

d_call: TRBD1
v_call: TRBV29-1
clone_size: -
j_call: TRBJ1-1
cdr3_aa: CSVETDRGIAEAFF
cdr3_nt: TGCAGCGTTGAAACGGACAGGGGAATAGCTGAAGCTTTCTTT

d_call: -
v_call: TRBV5-6
clone_size: once
j_call: TRBJ1-1
cdr3_aa: CASSLSQFEAFF
cdr3_nt: TGTGCCAGCAGCTTAAGTCAGTTTGAAGCTTTCTTT

d_call: TRBD1
v_call: TRBV4-1
clone_size: -
j_call: TRBJ2-7
cdr3_aa: CASSQGQFYEQYF
cdr3_nt: TGCGCCAGCAGCCAGGGACAGTTCTACGAGCAGTACTTC

d_call: TRBD2
v_call: TRBV11-3
clone_size: once
j_call: TRBJ2-7
cdr3_aa: CASSQTSGDTYEQYF
cdr3_nt: TGTGCCAGCAGCCAGACTAGCGGAGACACCTACGAGCAGTACTTC

d_call: -
v_call: TRBV4-3
clone_size: once
j_call: TRBJ2-1
cdr3_aa: CASSASPANTYNEQFF
cdr3_nt: TGCGCCAGCAGCGCATCCCCAGCGAATACCTACAATGAGCAGTTCTTC

d_call: TRBD2
v_call: TRBV13
clone_size: -
j_call: TRBJ2-7
cdr3_aa: CASSASSGSTEQYF
cdr3_nt: TGTGCCAGCAGCGCATCTAGCGGGAGTACCGAGCAGTACTTC

d_call: TRBD2
v_call: TRBV7-9
clone_size: once
j_call: TRBJ2-3
cdr3_aa: CAGGRGREGTDTQYF
cdr3_nt: TGTGCCGGCGGACGAGGGCGGGAGGGAACAGATACGCAGTATTTT